Listed below are T cell receptor beta chains from one sample, sequenced in a study of blood T cell repertoires in COVID-19. TCRdb keeps only in-frame clones here, not all; method: immunoSEQ multiplex PCR. The table lists roughly 260,000 clones, roughly 87% of them singletons. Sequenced material: PBMCs or T cells enriched from blood (not recorded which). The origin of the receptors is a woman in her 30s with acute COVID-19. CDR3s include the opening cysteine and the closing phenylalanine or tryptophan. The D gene is left open where the match is weak. Only part of the rows carry a size: once, few, many, or a class if the clone is expanded.

size,J,V,D,DNA,CDR3
-,TRBJ1-4,TRBV30,-,TGTGCCTGGAGTTATCAGGAGGCCGATGAAAAACTGTTTTTT,CAWSYQEADEKLFF
-,TRBJ2-3,TRBV6-1,-,TGTGCCAGCAGTGACAGGGGTGACACAGATACGCAGTATTTT,CASSDRGDTDTQYF
-,TRBJ1-2,TRBV2,-,TGTGCCAGCGGACGGGGGGAAGAAGGCTACACCTTC,CASGRGEEGYTF
-,TRBJ2-7,TRBV6-5,TRBD1,TGTGCCAGCAGACTCCGGGACAGGGGGGACGAGCAGTACTTC,CASRLRDRGDEQYF
-,TRBJ1-1,TRBV6-5,TRBD1,TGTGCCAGCAAGGGGGCAGGGGAAGAGAACACTGAAGCTTTCTTT,CASKGAGEENTEAFF
-,TRBJ1-2,TRBV12-3/TRBV12-4,-,TGTGCCAGCAGTTTAGGCAGCTATGGCTACACCTTC,CASSLGSYGYTF
-,TRBJ1-1,TRBV5-1,-,TGCGCCAGCAGCTTGGCTCTCGTGCAGGGAGGTTTGGTAACTGAAGCTTTCTTT,CASSLALVQGGLVTEAFF
-,TRBJ2-1,TRBV18,-,TGTGCCAGCTCACCAATAACAGGAAGCAATGAGCAGTTCTTC,CASSPITGSNEQFF
-,TRBJ1-2,TRBV6-2/TRBV6-3,TRBD1,TGTGCCAGCAGTTCCACAGGGGTCATTACGGGTTACTATGGCTACACCTTC,CASSSTGVITGYYGYTF
-,TRBJ2-2,TRBV7-9,TRBD2,TGTGCCAGCAATATACTAGCGGGGGGAAAGAACACCGGGGAGCTGTTTTTT,CASNILAGGKNTGELFF
-,TRBJ1-3,TRBV12-3/TRBV12-4,-,TGTGCCAGCAGAGACAGCTCTGGAAACACCATATATTTT,CASRDSSGNTIYF
-,TRBJ2-5,TRBV6-5,-,TGTGCCAGCAGTTACTCGAGAGCTCAAGAGACCCAGTACTTC,CASSYSRAQETQYF
-,TRBJ1-1,TRBV7-8,TRBD1,TGTGCCAGCAGCCCTGACAGGGCACATACTCTCATGAACACTGAAGCTTTCTTT,CASSPDRAHTLMNTEAFF
-,TRBJ1-5,TRBV6-5,TRBD1,TGTGCCAGCAGATCAGGGGGCGATCAGCCCCAGCATTTT,CASRSGGDQPQHF
-,TRBJ1-2,TRBV10-3,-,TGTGCCATCAGTGAATCCGGGGGGACGGGAGGATCTGGCTACACCTTC,CAISESGGTGGSGYTF
-,TRBJ1-2,TRBV4-2,TRBD1,TGTGCCAGCAGCCAAGATGGGACAGGGAGGGAGGGCGGCTACACCTTC,CASSQDGTGREGGYTF
-,TRBJ1-5,TRBV19,TRBD1,TGTGCCAGTAGTATGATGGGACAGACAAGCAATCAGCCCCAGCATTTT,CASSMMGQTSNQPQHF
-,TRBJ2-3,TRBV3-1/TRBV3-2,TRBD2,TGTGCCAGCAGTCCCCTGACTAGCGGGGGGGAAGATACGCAGTATTTT,CASSPLTSGGEDTQYF
-,TRBJ1-5,TRBV7-7,TRBD1,TGTGCTAGCAGCTTAGGGGACAGGGCTGGTCAGCCCCAGCATTTT,CASSLGDRAGQPQHF
-,TRBJ2-3,TRBV27,-,TGTGCCAGCAGTTTCCAGGGAAGCACAGATACGCAGTATTTT,CASSFQGSTDTQYF
-,TRBJ1-1,TRBV5-1,-,TGCGCCAGCAGCTATGACAGGAGGACGGCTTTCTTT,CASSYDRRTAFF
-,TRBJ2-5,TRBV9,TRBD2,TGTGCCAGCAGCCCCGGGGGGGGGACGGGAGAGACCCAGTACTTC,CASSPGGGTGETQYF
-,TRBJ1-6,TRBV5-5,TRBD1,TGTGCCAGCAGCTTTGGACAGGTCAATTCACCCCTCCACTTT,CASSFGQVNSPLHF
-,TRBJ2-7,TRBV18,-,TGTGCCAGCTCTCGCAGTGGCTCCTACGAGCAGTACTTC,CASSRSGSYEQYF
-,TRBJ2-7,TRBV10-3,-,TGTGCCATCAGTGTACAGGGCTACGAGCAGTACTTC,CAISVQGYEQYF
-,TRBJ1-1,TRBV2,TRBD1,TGTGCCAGCAGTGAAGGGACAGGATTGAACACTGAAGCTTTCTTT,CASSEGTGLNTEAFF
-,TRBJ1-3,TRBV25-1,-,TGTGCCAGCAGTGAATCGGTAGGCGGCACCATATATTTT,CASSESVGGTIYF
-,TRBJ1-1,TRBV5-4,-,TGTGCCAGCAGCTTGTCAGTGAACACTGAAGCTTTCTTT,CASSLSVNTEAFF
-,TRBJ1-1,TRBV27,-,TGTGCCAGCAGTTATAGTATTAACACTGAAGCTTTCTTT,CASSYSINTEAFF
-,TRBJ1-1,TRBV19,-,TGTGCCAGTAGCCCCCTTGCGGGCGACACTGAAGCTTTCTTT,CASSPLAGDTEAFF
-,TRBJ2-2,TRBV12-3/TRBV12-4,-,TGTGCCAGCAGTCCCTCCCCCACCGGGGAGCTGTTTTTT,CASSPSPTGELFF
-,TRBJ1-1,TRBV6-5,-,TGTGCCAGCAGAGGTTGGAGCACTGAAGCTTTCTTT,CASRGWSTEAFF
few,TRBJ1-1,TRBV18,-,TGTGCCAGCTTAACCGGGACACCGAACACTGAAGCTTTCTTT,CASLTGTPNTEAFF
-,TRBJ1-4,TRBV5-1,-,TGCGCCAGCAGCTCGCAGTTCTCGGGGGGACGAACTAATGAAAAACTGTTTTTT,CASSSQFSGGRTNEKLFF
-,TRBJ1-6,TRBV27,-,TGTGCCAGCAGTTTATCGGGGCCAGGGCGAAATTCACCCCTCCACTTT,CASSLSGPGRNSPLHF